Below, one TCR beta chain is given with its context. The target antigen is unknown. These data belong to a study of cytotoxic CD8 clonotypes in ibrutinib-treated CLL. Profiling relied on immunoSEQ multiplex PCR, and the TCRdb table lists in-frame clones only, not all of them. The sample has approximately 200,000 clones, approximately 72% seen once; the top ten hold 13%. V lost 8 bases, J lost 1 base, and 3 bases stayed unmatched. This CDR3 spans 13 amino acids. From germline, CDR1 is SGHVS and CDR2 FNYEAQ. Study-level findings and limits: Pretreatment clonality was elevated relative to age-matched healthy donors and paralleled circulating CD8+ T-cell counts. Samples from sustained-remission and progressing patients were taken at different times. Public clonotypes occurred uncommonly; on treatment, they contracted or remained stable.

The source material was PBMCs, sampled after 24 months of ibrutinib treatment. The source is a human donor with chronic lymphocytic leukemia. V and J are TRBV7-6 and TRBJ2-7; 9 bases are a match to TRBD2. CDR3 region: CASGTSPSYEQYF. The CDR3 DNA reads TGTGCCAGCGGGACTAGCCCATCCTACGAGCAGTACTTC. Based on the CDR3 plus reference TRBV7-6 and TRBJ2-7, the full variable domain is GAGVSQSPRYKVTKRGQDVALRCDPISGHVSLYWYRQALGQGPEFLTYFNYEAQQDKSGLPNDRFSAERPEGSISTLTIQRTEQRDSAMYRCASGTSPSYEQYFGPGTRLTVT.